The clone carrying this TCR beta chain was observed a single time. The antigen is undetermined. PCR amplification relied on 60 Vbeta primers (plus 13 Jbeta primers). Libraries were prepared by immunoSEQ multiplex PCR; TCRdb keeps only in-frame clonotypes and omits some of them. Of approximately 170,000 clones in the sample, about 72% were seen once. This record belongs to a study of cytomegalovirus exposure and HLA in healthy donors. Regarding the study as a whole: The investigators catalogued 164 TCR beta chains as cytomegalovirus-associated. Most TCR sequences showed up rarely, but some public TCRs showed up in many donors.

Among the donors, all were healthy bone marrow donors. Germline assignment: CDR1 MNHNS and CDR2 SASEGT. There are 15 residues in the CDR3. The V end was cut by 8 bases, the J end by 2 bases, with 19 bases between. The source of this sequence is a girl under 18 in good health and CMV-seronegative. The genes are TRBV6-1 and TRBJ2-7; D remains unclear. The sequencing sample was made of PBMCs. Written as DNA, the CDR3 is TGTGCCAGCTCTCTGCGGCAACAAGCTGCCTACGAGCAGTACTTC. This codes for CASSLRQQAAYEQYF.